The clone carrying this TCR beta chain has only a few counts. Its antigen is undetermined. Trimming shortened V by 3 bases and J by 0 bases, and 12 bases separated the two germline ends. Germline lookup yields CDR1 SGDLS and CDR2 YYNGEE. The CDR3 runs to 15 residues. The data were taken from a study of T cell repertoires in cytomegalovirus infection. Study findings and constraints: In two of eight donors, the top clonotype was HLA-C-restricted CMV-specific. Carriage of CMV together with the relevant HLA was identifiable through cumulative public TCR beta family frequency.

TCRdb reprocessed the reads via MiXCR and lists one record per CDR3 protein. The profile shows around 770,000 distinct CDR3 sequences, under 35% of them singletons. The origin of this receptor is a human donor in good health (CMV status not recorded). Some clones in this sample may be carry-over from other donors' samples. Sequenced material: cultured CD8+ T cells from PBMCs, taken from culture after CMV antigen stimulation. V is TRBV9 and J is TRBJ1-2; D is possibly TRBD1 (5 bases). Here the CDR3 DNA reads TGTGCCAGCAGCGGATACAGGCTAACTAACTATGGCTACACCTTC. Protein product: CASSGYRLTNYGYTF.